These 3 T cell receptor beta chains were sequenced from one sample in a study of regulatory T cells in long-lasting Graves disease. Sequencing libraries for TCR beta were prepared with iRepertoire HTBI primers and Arm-PCR of CDR3 regions. TCRdb recomputed calls from the multiplex PCR reads with MiXCR, one row per CDR3 protein. Of about 620,000 distinct CDR3 sequences listed, approximately 15% were seen once; the top ten hold under 20%. Regarding time point: newly diagnosed GD, antithyroid drugs for less than 3 months. Isolated PBMC RNA provided the starting material for the TCR library. These data were likewise used in another study, on T cells in Graves' hyperthyroidism and ophthalmopathy.

This specimen was peripheral blood mononuclear cells (PBMCs), taken at new diagnosis, from a patient treated with antithyroid drugs. These TCRs come from a woman aged 30 to 39 with Graves disease.

This chain links TRBV29-1 with TRBJ2-7, with TRBD1 matching over 7 bases. CDR1 SQVTM and CDR2 ANQGSEA come from the germline V gene. The CDR3 spans 15 residues. Trimming at V came to 0 bases and at J to 3 bases, leaving 8 bases not matched to a gene. CDR3 sequence: CSVEDRGLKGYEQYF. The CDR3 region has the DNA TGCAGCGTTGAAGATAGGGGGCTTAAGGGCTACGAGCAGTACTTC.

The genes are TRBV7-9 and TRBJ2-5; tentatively, D is TRBD1 or TRBD2 (5 bases each). V gave up 1 base and J gave up 4 bases, with 10 bases separating them. The CDR3 spans 14 residues. Germline V gene sequence: CDR1 SEHNR, CDR2 FQNEAQ (reference sequence). The CDR3 spells CASSLDGGGETQYF. In nucleotides, the CDR3 is TGTGCCAGCAGCTTAGACGGTGGGGGAGAGACCCAGTACTTC. The full variable domain, its missing parts supplied by reference TRBV7-9 and TRBJ2-5, is DTGVSQNPRHKITKRGQNVTFRCDPISEHNRLYWYRQTLGQGPEFLTYFQNEAQLEKSRLLSDRFSAERPKGSFSTLEIQRTEQGDSAMYLCASSLDGGGETQYFGPGTRLLVL.

With respect to this clonotype: A much larger clone differs from this one at a single base, so this may be a read error. Here the CDR3 omits its conserved ending phenylalanine or tryptophan, so a read error is the likely source. The chain uses TRBV6-1 and TRBJ2-7; 9 bases are shared with TRBD1. Germline CDR1 is MNHNS and CDR2 is SASEGT. The CDR3 is 16 amino acids. The V and J ends lost 6 bases and 1 base, in that order; junction bases with no gene match: 10. CDR3 region: CASSRLTGGASYEQYS. The CDR3 DNA sequence: TGTGCCAGCAGCCGCCTCACAGGGGGCGCATCCTACGAGCAGTACTCC.